What follows are 3 T cell receptor beta chains derived from one specimen sequenced in a study of OX40 agonist ivuxolimab in advanced cancers. Profiled with immunoSEQ multiplex PCR; TCRdb holds only in-frame clones, not every one. The sample contains approximately 45,000 clones, around 90% of which appear only once. Sequenced material: CD4+ or CD8+ T cells sorted from blood, taken in a trial of the OX40 agonist ivuxolimab. The receptors come from an adult with an advanced solid tumor such as melanoma, head and neck, liver or kidney cancer.

The CDR3 DNA sequence: TGTGCCAGCAGTTTATTAACTAGCGGGGGATACAATGAGCAGTTCTTC. Encoded protein: CASSLLTSGGYNEQFF. V and J are TRBV27 and TRBJ2-1; 11 nucleotides line up with TRBD2. CDR3 length: 16 residues. After removal of 1 base from V and 4 bases from J, the junction contained 3 bases not matched to a gene. Germline-derived CDR1 and CDR2 are MNHEY and SMNVEV (reference sequence).

The genes are TRBV6-5 and TRBJ1-5; D possibly corresponds to TRBD1 (6 bases). CDR3 length: 13 residues. Germline CDR1 reads MNHEY; CDR2 reads SVGAGI. The germline V and J ends were trimmed by 10 bases and 6 bases, with 16 bases remaining between them. This CDR3 is CATGTFASQPQHF. The CDR3 DNA sequence: TGTGCCACCGGGACATTCGCGAGTCAGCCCCAGCATTTT.

V is TRBV5-1 and J is TRBJ2-5; D call uncertain. The CDR3 consists of 15 residues. CDR1 is SGHRS, CDR2 YFSETQ, per germline. Trimming removed 0 bases from V and 0 bases from J, with 9 bases in between. The CDR3 here is CASSLGVQNQETQYF. In DNA form, the CDR3 reads TGCGCCAGCAGCTTGGGAGTACAGAACCAAGAGACCCAGTACTTC.